The 22 T cell receptor beta chains below come from one sample, sequenced in a study of shared clonotypes between healthy human individuals. Assay: immunoSEQ multiplex PCR; the TCRdb copy retains only in-frame clones and omits some. The sample consists of roughly 2,500,000 clones, 90% to 95% of them appearing once. Sequenced material: naive CD4+ T cells from PBMCs. The subset: CD45RA+ positively selected. The receptors were sampled from a man younger than 35 in good health. Some clones in this sample may be carry-over from other donors' samples.

This chain joins TRBV13 and TRBJ2-7; 11 positions match TRBD1. The germline CDR1 and CDR2 sequences are PRHDT and FYEKMQ (reference sequence). Trimming cost V 6 bases and J 3 bases; bases outside gene matches: 4. CDR3 length: 14 residues. CDR3 sequence (DNA): TGTGCCAGCAGGCCCGGGACAGGGGGCTACGAGCAGTACTTC. Its translation: CASRPGTGGYEQYF. Complete variable domain (other parts from reference TRBV13 and TRBJ2-7): AAGVIQSPRHLIKEKRETATLKCYPIPRHDTVYWYQQGPGQDPQFLISFYEKMQSDKGSIPDRFSAQQFSDYHSELNMSSLELGDSALYFCASRPGTGGYEQYFGPGTRLTVT.

The chain employs TRBV4-1 and TRBJ2-3; a weak D match, TRBD2 (6 bases). V dropped 5 bases and J dropped 0 bases, with 9 bases sitting between them. Germline V gene lookup returns CDR1 MGHRA and CDR2 YSYEKL. The CDR3 totals 14 residues. The CDR3 here is CASSAGTSTDTQYF. The CDR3 DNA sequence: TGCGCCAGCAGCGCCGGGACTAGCACAGATACGCAGTATTTT.

J is TRBJ1-4 and V is TRBV7-6; D remains unclear. Per germline, CDR1 SGHVS and CDR2 FNYEAQ. The CDR3 is made up of 15 amino acids. V gave up 3 bases and J gave up 0 bases, with 8 bases separating them. CDR3 sequence (DNA): TGTGCCAGCAGCTTCCTCGGGACAACTAATGAAAAACTGTTTTTT. Translation: CASSFLGTTNEKLFF.

This rearrangement joins TRBV6-1 to TRBJ2-2; D may be TRBD2 (5 bases). Between the trimmed V and J ends, which lost 11 bases and 4 bases, there was a span of 11 bases. The CDR3 has 12 residues. CDR1 and CDR2 from the germline V gene are MNHNS and SASEGT. The CDR3 DNA sequence: TGTGCCGGAGGTTCTACCACCGGGGAGCTGTTTTTT. Amino acids: CAGGSTTGELFF.

The chain employs TRBV30 and TRBJ2-5; the D is unclear. This CDR3 has 12 amino acids. Germline V lookup: CDR1 GTSNPN, CDR2 SVGIG (reference sequence). The V end was cut by 4 bases, the J end by 2 bases, with 8 bases between. The CDR3 protein is CAWMTDQETQYF. CDR3 in DNA: TGTGCCTGGATGACGGATCAAGAGACCCAGTACTTC.

The CDR3 loop reads CASSLAGGGTDTQYF. The CDR3 DNA reads TGTGCCAGCAGCTTGGCTGGGGGGGGCACAGATACGCAGTATTTT. The V call is TRBV5-4, the J call TRBJ2-3, with 7 nucleotides matching TRBD2. The CDR3 runs to 15 residues. The J segment lost 1 base and the V segment lost 0 bases, leaving 2 bases of the junction unmatched. Germline values: CDR1 SGHNT, CDR2 YYREEE (reference sequence). The whole variable domain, remainder taken from reference TRBV5-4 and TRBJ2-3, is ETGVTQSPTHLIKTRGQQVTLRCSSQSGHNTVSWYQQALGQGPQFIFQYYREEENGRGNFPPRFSGLQFPNYSSELNVNALELDDSALYLCASSLAGGGTDTQYFGPGTRLTVL.

The genes are TRBV28 and TRBJ2-6; D is uncertain. CDR1 is MDHEN, CDR2 SYDVKM, per germline. V shed 10 bases and J shed 4 bases, with 20 bases lying between them. The CDR3 covers 16 residues. Here the CDR3 reads CAIGSLPWAGANVLTF. CDR3 sequence (DNA): TGTGCCATAGGGTCCCTTCCTTGGGCGGGGGCCAACGTCCTGACTTTC. The entire variable domain, with the rest obtained from reference TRBV28 and TRBJ2-6, is as follows: DVKVTQSSRYLVKRTGEKVFLECVQDMDHENMFWYRQDPGLGLRLIYFSYDVKMKEKGDIPEGYSVSREKKERFSLILESASTNQTSMYLCAIGSLPWAGANVLTFGAGSRLTVL.

In this sample, this clone turned up a few times. The chain uses TRBV29-1 and TRBJ1-1; D unclear. The germline V and J ends were trimmed by 7 bases and 3 bases, with 18 bases remaining between them. From germline, CDR1 is SQVTM and CDR2 ANQGSEA. This CDR3 is built from 14 residues. This chain's CDR3 is CSAHLRLADTEAFF. CDR3 nucleotide sequence: TGCAGCGCCCACCTCAGGCTGGCGGACACTGAAGCTTTCTTT.

V and J are TRBV2 and TRBJ2-2; the match to TRBD1 covers 9 bases. Germline values: CDR1 SNHLY, CDR2 FYNNEI. There are 18 residues in the CDR3. V trimming: 1 base; J trimming: 6 bases; junction bases outside the gene matches: 12. This chain's CDR3 is CASSEDERGQGVAGELFF. CDR3 coding DNA: TGTGCCAGCAGTGAAGATGAGAGGGGACAGGGAGTCGCCGGGGAGCTGTTTTTT. The full variable domain, with the rest looked up from reference TRBV2 and TRBJ2-2, is EPEVTQTPSHQVTQMGQEVILRCVPISNHLYFYWYRQILGQKVEFLVSFYNNEISEKSEIFDDQFSVERPDGSNFTLKIRSTKLEDSAMYFCASSEDERGQGVAGELFFGEGSRLTVL.

About this clone: The sample contains more than one DNA sequence encoding this CDR3. The chain joins TRBV7-2 to TRBJ2-7; TRBD1 aligns across 7 bases. The CDR3 runs 14 residues. The ends lost 5 bases at V and 2 bases at J; junction bases unmatched: 6. Germline lookup yields CDR1 SGHTA and CDR2 FQGNSA. CDR3 DNA sequence: TGTGCCAGCAGCCCCGGGCAGGGGGCCTACGAGCAGTACTTC. Protein product: CASSPGQGAYEQYF.

The chain links TRBV29-1 to TRBJ2-3, with TRBD2 identical over 7 bases. The CDR3 is 17 residues long. Germline CDR1 SQVTM, CDR2 ANQGSEA. V lost 4 bases and J lost 0; bases outside the gene matches: 13. Here the CDR3 DNA reads TGCAGCGTTGGGGGGGAGTTAGCGGGCGCGAGCACAGATACGCAGTATTTT. Translated: CSVGGELAGASTDTQYF.

The genes are TRBV7-2 and TRBJ2-5, with TRBD2 as a possible D gene (6 bases). Germline lookup yields CDR1 SGHTA and CDR2 FQGNSA. The CDR3 loop spans 15 amino acids. Trimming pared 1 base from V and 1 base from J, leaving 10 bases between. The CDR3 sequence: CASSLVRGPQETQYF. The DNA of the CDR3 is TGTGCCAGCAGCTTAGTGCGGGGACCCCAAGAGACCCAGTACTTC.

This chain uses TRBV9 with TRBJ2-5, with TRBD2 identical over 10 bases. Germline CDR1 is SGDLS and CDR2 is YYNGEE. The CDR3 has 15 residues. With V trimmed by 3 bases and J by 5 bases, 7 bases remained unmatched. The CDR3 loop reads CASSATGTSEETQYF. DNA of the CDR3: TGTGCCAGCAGCGCTACAGGGACTAGCGAGGAGACCCAGTACTTC.

The chain combines TRBV2 with TRBJ2-4; possibly TRBD2 for D (7 bases). The V and J ends lost 11 bases and 8 bases respectively, with 13 bases between them. The CDR3 contains 11 residues. The germline CDR1 and CDR2 sequences are SNHLY and FYNNEI. The CDR3 region has the DNA TGTGCCGGGAGGGGGGAAGACATTCAGTACTTC. As protein: CAGRGEDIQYF.

The V gene is TRBV28, the J gene TRBJ1-5, with D tentatively TRBD1 (6 bases). CDR3 length equals 12 residues. V was shortened by 10 bases and J by 7 bases, with 14 bases between the two germline ends. Germline loops: CDR1 MDHEN, CDR2 SYDVKM. CDR3 nucleotides: TGTGCCACGGGGGGCGGGGGACAGCCCCAGCATTTT. Translating it yields CATGGGGQPQHF. The full variable domain, with the rest looked up from reference TRBV28 and TRBJ1-5, is DVKVTQSSRYLVKRTGEKVFLECVQDMDHENMFWYRQDPGLGLRLIYFSYDVKMKEKGDIPEGYSVSREKKERFSLILESASTNQTSMYLCATGGGGQPQHFGDGTRLSIL.

On this clone itself: Other DNA sequences in the sample encode the same CDR3. The genes are TRBV19 and TRBJ2-7, with 10 positions matching TRBD1. V was clipped by 7 bases and J by 6 bases; unmatched bases: 9. Germline V gives CDR1 LNHDA, CDR2 SQIVND (reference sequence). CDR3 size: 14 residues. The CDR3 bases are TGTGCCAGTAATCCTAGGGGACAGGGGAGCGAGCAGTACTTC. Translating it yields CASNPRGQGSEQYF.

The V call is TRBV12-5, the J call TRBJ2-2, with 9 bases identical to TRBD1. The trim removed 6 bases at V and 6 bases at J, leaving 11 bases unmatched. The CDR3 length is 16 residues. CDR1 is LGHNT and CDR2 is FRNRAP in the germline V gene. CDR3 DNA: TGTGCTAGTGGACCTGGGACAGGGAAGTCCCCCGGGGAGCTGTTTTTT. Translated, it gives CASGPGTGKSPGELFF.

This chain uses TRBV10-3 with TRBJ1-2; D remains ambiguous. V was cut by 11 bases and J by 2 bases, with 18 bases left in between. The CDR3 spans 14 residues. The germline V gene has CDR1 ENHRY and CDR2 SYGVKD. The DNA for the CDR3 is TGTGCCGCCTCGGACGGCCTCCCGAACTATGGCTACACCTTC. It is translated as CAASDGLPNYGYTF.

V and J are TRBV5-1 and TRBJ2-7, with 8 nucleotides matching TRBD2. The CDR3 spans 14 residues. V shed 7 bases, J shed 6 bases, and the junction held 12 bases outside the gene matches. Germline V gene lookup returns CDR1 SGHRS and CDR2 YFSETQ. The CDR3: CASSVPGGGREQYF. The CDR3 nucleotides read TGCGCCAGCTCGGTTCCGGGCGGGGGGCGCGAGCAGTACTTC.

The rearrangement joins TRBV27 to TRBJ1-2; tentatively, D is TRBD1 (5 bases). Trimming took 5 bases from V and 1 from J, leaving 14 bases between them. The germline V gene encodes CDR1 MNHEY and CDR2 SMNVEV (reference sequence). The CDR3 is 15 residues long. The DNA for the CDR3 is TGTGCCAGCAGTACCCGGACCGACAGTAACTATGGCTACACCTTC. Its protein is CASSTRTDSNYGYTF.

Points on this clone: Distinct nucleotide sequences in the sample also encode this CDR3. This sequence joins TRBV7-2 and TRBJ1-2; D is undetermined. CDR1 and CDR2 (germline): SGHTA, FQGNSA. V dropped 1 base and J dropped 2 bases, with 5 bases sitting between them. The CDR3 runs 13 residues. For the CDR3, the DNA is TGTGCCAGCAGCTTAGACAGCAACTATGGCTACACCTTC. This gives the protein CASSLDSNYGYTF.

The J gene is TRBJ2-5, the V gene TRBV7-2, with a possible D match to TRBD1 (6 bases). The CDR3 is made up of 14 amino acids. Germline loops: CDR1 SGHTA, CDR2 FQGNSA. Trimming removed 3 bases from V and 5 bases from J, with 13 bases in between. The CDR3 loop is CASSFSGAYETQYF. In DNA, the CDR3 is TGTGCCAGCAGCTTCTCAGGGGCTTATGAGACCCAGTACTTC.